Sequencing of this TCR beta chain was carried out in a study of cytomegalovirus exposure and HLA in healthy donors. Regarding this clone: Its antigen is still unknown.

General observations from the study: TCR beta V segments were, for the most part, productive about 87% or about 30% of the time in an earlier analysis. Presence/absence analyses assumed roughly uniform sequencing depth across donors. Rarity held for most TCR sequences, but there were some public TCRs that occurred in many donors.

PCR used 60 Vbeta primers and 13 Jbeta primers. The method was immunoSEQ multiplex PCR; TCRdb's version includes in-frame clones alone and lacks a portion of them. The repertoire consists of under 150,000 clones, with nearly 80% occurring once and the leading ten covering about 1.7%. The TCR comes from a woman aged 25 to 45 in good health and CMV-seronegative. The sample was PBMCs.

The CDR3 DNA reads TGCAGCGCATTAGTTATCGGACAGGGACGGTATGGCTACACCTTC. Its translation is CSALVIGQGRYGYTF. The chain recombines TRBV29-1 with TRBJ1-2, with 8 bases matching TRBD1. Unmatched junction bases numbered 15, after V lost 7 bases and J lost 5 bases. The CDR3 consists of 15 residues. From germline, CDR1 is SQVTM and CDR2 ANQGSEA.